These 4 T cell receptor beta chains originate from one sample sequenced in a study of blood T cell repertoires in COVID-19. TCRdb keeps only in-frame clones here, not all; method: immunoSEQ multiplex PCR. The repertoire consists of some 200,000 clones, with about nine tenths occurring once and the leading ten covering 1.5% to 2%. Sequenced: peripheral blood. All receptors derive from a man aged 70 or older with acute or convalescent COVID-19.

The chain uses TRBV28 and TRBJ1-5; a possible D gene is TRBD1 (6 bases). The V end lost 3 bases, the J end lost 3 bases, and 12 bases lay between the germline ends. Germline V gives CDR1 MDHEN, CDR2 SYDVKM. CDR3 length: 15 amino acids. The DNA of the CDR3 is TGTGCCAGCAGTTTGGGGGGGCCCAACAATCAGCCCCAGCATTTT. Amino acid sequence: CASSLGGPNNQPQHF.

The CDR3 nucleotides are TGTGCCAGCAGTCTCAGGGGCCGGGAGGGGACCCAGTACTTC. This sequence encodes CASSLRGREGTQYF. This sequence joins TRBV27 and TRBJ2-5, with 8 nucleotides matching TRBD2. The V and J ends lost 5 bases and 7 bases, in that order; junction bases with no gene match: 9. CDR3 length equals 14 residues. Germline CDR1 MNHEY, CDR2 SMNVEV (reference sequence).

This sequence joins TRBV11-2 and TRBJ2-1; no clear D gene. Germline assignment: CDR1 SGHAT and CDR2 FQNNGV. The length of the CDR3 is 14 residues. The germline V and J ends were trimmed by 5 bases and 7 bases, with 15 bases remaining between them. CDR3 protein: CASSPEIILNEQFF. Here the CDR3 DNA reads TGTGCCAGCAGCCCAGAAATCATACTAAATGAGCAGTTCTTC.

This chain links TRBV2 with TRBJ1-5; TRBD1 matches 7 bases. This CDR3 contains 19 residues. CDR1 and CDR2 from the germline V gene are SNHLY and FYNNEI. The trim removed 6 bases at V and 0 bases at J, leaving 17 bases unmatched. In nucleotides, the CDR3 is TGTGCCAGCAGCCCAGACAGGGCCGCCGCTATGTATAGCAATCAGCCCCAGCATTTT. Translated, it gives CASSPDRAAAMYSNQPQHF.